The TCR beta chain described here comes from a study of blood T cell repertoires in COVID-19. Assay: immunoSEQ multiplex PCR; the TCRdb copy retains only in-frame clones and omits some. Of 380,000 or so clones listed, roughly nine tenths are singletons. Germline-derived CDR1 and CDR2 are GTSNPN and SVGIG (reference sequence). The CDR3 consists of 13 residues. The V segment lost 5 bases and the J segment 6 bases; nucleotides outside the gene matches: 7. The receptor comes from a man aged 40-55 years with acute or convalescent COVID-19. Sequencing input: peripheral blood. The chain uses TRBV30 and TRBJ2-4, with 7 bases identical to TRBD1. This chain's CDR3 is CAWDRVGINIQYF. The CDR3 nucleotides read TGTGCCTGGGACAGGGTTGGGATAAACATTCAGTACTTC.